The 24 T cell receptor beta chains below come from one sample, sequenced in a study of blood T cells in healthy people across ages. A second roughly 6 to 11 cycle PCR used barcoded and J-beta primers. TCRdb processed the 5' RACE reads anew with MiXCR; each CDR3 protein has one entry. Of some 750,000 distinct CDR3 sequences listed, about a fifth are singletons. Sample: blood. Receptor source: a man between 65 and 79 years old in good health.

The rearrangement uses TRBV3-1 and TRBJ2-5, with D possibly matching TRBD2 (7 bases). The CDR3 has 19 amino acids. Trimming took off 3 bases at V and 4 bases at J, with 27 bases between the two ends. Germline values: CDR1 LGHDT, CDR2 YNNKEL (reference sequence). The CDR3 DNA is TGTGCCAGCAGCCATCCCCAAGGGGGTTGGGGGGGACTTCCAGAGACCCAGTACTTC. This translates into CASSHPQGGWGGLPETQYF.

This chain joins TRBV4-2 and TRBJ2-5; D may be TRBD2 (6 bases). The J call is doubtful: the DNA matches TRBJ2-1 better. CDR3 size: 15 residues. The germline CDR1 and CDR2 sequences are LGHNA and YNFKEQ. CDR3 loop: CASSQLLGAGNEQFF. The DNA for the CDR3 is TGTGCCAGCAGCCAACTTCTTGGGGCGGGAAATGAGCAGTTCTTC.

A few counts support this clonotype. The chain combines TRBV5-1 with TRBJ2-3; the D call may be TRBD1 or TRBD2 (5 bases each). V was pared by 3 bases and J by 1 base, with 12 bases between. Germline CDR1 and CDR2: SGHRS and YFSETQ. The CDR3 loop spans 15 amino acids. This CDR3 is CASSWGSKGTDTQYF. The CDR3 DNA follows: TGCGCCAGCAGCTGGGGGTCGAAGGGCACAGATACGCAGTATTTT.

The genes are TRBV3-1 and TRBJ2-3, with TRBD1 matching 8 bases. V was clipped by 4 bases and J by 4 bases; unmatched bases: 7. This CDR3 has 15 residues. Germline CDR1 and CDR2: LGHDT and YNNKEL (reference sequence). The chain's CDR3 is CASSPTRGLPDTQYF. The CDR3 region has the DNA TGTGCCAGCAGCCCAACCAGGGGGCTCCCAGATACGCAGTATTTT.

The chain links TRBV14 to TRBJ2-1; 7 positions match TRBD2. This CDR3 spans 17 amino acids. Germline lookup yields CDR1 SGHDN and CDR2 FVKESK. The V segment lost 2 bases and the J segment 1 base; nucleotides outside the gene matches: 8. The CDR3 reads CASSQRSTSISYNEQFF. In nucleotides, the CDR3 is TGTGCCAGCAGCCAAAGATCGACTAGCATTTCCTACAATGAGCAGTTCTTC.

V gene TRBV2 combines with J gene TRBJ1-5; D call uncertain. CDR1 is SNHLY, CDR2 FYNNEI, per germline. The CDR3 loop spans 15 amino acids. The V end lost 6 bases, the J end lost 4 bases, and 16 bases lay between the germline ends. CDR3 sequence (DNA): TGTGCCAGCAGAGTGGAGGGCGCGGGGAATCAGCCCCAGCATTTT. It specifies CASRVEGAGNQPQHF. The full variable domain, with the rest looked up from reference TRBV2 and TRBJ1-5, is EPEVTQTPSHQVTQMGQEVILRCVPISNHLYFYWYRQILGQKVEFLVSFYNNEISEKSEIFDDQFSVERPDGSNFTLKIRSTKLEDSAMYFCASRVEGAGNQPQHFGDGTRLSIL.

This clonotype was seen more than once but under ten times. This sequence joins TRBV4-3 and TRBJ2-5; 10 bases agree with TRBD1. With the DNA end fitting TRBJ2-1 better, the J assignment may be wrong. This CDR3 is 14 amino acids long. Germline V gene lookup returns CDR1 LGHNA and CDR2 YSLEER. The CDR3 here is CASSLDRGDNEQFF. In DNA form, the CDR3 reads TGCGCCAGCAGCCTGGACAGGGGGGACAATGAGCAGTTCTTC.

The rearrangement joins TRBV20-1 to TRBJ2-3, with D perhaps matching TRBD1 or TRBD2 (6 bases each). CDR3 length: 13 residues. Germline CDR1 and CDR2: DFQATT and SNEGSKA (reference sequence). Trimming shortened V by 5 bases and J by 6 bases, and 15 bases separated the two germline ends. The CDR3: CSAEDKGGDTQYF. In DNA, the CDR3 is TGCAGTGCTGAAGACAAAGGGGGGGATACGCAGTATTTT.

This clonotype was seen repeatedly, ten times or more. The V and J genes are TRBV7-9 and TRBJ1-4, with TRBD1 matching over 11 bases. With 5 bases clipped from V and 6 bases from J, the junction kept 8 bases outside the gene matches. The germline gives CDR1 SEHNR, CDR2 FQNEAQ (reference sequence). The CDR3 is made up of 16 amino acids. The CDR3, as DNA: TGTGCCAGCAGCCCCAGGACAGGGGGCGCGGATGAAAAACTGTTTTTT. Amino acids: CASSPRTGGADEKLFF.

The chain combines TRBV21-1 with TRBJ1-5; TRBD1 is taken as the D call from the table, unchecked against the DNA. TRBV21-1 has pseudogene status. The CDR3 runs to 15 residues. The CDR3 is CASSKANTGNQPQHF. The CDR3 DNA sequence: TGTGCCAGCAGCAAAGCTAACACAGGGAATCAGCCCCAGCATTTT.

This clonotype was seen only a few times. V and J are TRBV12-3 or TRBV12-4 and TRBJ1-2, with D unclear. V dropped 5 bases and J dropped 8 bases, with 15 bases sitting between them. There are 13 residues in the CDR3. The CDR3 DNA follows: TGTGCCAGCAGTCGCCTGAGCGCTAGGGGCTACACCTTC. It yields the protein CASSRLSARGYTF.

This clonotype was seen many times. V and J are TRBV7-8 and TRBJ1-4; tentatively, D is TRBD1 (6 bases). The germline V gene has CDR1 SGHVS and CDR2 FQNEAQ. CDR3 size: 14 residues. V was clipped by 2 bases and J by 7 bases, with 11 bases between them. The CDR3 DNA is TGTGCCAGCAGCTTAAACAGGGCCGGTGAAAAACTGTTTTTT. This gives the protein CASSLNRAGEKLFF.

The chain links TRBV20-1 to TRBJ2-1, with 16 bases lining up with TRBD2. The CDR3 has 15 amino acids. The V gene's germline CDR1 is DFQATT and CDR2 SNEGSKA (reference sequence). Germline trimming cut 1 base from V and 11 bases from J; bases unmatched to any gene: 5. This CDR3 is CSARAPGLAGGKQFF. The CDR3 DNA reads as TGCAGTGCTAGAGCTCCGGGACTAGCGGGAGGGAAGCAGTTCTTC.

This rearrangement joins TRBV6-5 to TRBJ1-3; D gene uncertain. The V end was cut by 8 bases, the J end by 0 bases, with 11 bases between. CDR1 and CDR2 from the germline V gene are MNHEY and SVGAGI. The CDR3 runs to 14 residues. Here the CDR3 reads CASGRTSSGNTIYF. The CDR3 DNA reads TGTGCCAGCGGTAGAACGAGCTCTGGAAACACCATATATTTT.

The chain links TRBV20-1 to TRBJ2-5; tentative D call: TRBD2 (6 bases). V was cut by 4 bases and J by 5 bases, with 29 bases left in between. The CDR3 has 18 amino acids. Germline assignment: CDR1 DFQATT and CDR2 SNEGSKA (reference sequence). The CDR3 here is CSATTHPMEGFARETQYF. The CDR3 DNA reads TGCAGTGCTACTACGCACCCGATGGAGGGGTTCGCGAGGGAGACCCAGTACTTC.

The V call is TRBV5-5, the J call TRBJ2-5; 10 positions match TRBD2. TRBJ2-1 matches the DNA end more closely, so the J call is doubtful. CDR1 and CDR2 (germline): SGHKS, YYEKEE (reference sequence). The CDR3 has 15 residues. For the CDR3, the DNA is TGTGCCAGCAGCATCACTAGCGGGGCTAACAATGAGCAGTTCTTC. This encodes CASSITSGANNEQFF.

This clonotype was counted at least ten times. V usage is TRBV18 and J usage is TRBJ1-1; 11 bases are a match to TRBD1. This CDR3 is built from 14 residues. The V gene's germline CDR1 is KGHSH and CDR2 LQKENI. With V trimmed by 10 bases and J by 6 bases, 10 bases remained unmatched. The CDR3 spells CATHGDRGSPEAFF. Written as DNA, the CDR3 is TGTGCCACCCACGGGGACAGGGGGTCCCCTGAAGCTTTCTTT.

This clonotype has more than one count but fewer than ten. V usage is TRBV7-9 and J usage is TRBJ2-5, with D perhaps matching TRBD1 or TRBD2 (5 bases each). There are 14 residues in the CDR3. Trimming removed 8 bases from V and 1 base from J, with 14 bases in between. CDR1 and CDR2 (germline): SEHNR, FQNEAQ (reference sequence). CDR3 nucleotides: TGTGCCAGCGCAAAGGTCGGGGCCCAAGAGACCCAGTACTTC. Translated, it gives CASAKVGAQETQYF.

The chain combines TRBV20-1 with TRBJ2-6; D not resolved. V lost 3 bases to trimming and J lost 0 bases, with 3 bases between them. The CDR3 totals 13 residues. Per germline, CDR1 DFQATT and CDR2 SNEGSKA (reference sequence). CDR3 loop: CSASGSGANVLTF. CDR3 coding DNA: TGCAGTGCTAGTGGCTCTGGGGCCAACGTCCTGACTTTC.

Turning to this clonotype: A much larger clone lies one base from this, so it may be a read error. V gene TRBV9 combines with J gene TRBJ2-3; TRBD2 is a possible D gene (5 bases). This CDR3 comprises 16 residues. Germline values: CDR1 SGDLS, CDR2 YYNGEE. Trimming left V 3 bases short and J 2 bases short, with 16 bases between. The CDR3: CASSGVGGEVTDTQYF. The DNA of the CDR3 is TGTGCCAGCAGCGGAGTCGGAGGTGAGGTCACAGATACGCAGTATTTT.

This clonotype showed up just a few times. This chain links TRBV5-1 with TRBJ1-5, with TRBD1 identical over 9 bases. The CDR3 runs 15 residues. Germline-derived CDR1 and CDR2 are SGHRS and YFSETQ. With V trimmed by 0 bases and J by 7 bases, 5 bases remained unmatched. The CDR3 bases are TGCGCCAGCAGCTTGGGACAGGGGGAGAAACAGCCCCAGCATTTT. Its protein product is CASSLGQGEKQPQHF.

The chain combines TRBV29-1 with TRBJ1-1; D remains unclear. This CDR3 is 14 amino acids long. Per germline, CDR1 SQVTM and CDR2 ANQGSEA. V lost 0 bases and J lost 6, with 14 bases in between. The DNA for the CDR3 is TGCAGCGTTGAAGACGCCCTCGTTGACCCTGAAGCTTTCTTT. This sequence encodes CSVEDALVDPEAFF. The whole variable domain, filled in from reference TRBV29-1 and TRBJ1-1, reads SAVISQKPSRDICQRGTSLTIQCQVDSQVTMMFWYRQQPGQSLTLIATANQGSEATYESGFVIDKFPISRPNLTFSTLTVSNMSPEDSSIYLCSVEDALVDPEAFFGQGTRLTVV.

CDR3 amino acids: CSASRGNGQETQYF. The CDR3 DNA reads TGCAGTGCTAGTCGAGGGAATGGCCAAGAGACCCAGTACTTC. The chain has TRBV20-1 and TRBJ2-5; D possibly corresponds to TRBD2 (5 bases). V was clipped by 3 bases and J by 1 base, with 12 bases between them. The CDR3 consists of 14 residues. Germline lookup yields CDR1 DFQATT and CDR2 SNEGSKA (reference sequence).

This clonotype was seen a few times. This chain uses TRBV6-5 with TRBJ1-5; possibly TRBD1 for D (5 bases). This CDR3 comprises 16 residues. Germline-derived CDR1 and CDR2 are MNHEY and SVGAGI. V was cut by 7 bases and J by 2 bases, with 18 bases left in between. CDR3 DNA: TGTGCCAGCACCCCGTTAACAGGTCAAGGCAATCAGCCCCAGCATTTT. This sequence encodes CASTPLTGQGNQPQHF.